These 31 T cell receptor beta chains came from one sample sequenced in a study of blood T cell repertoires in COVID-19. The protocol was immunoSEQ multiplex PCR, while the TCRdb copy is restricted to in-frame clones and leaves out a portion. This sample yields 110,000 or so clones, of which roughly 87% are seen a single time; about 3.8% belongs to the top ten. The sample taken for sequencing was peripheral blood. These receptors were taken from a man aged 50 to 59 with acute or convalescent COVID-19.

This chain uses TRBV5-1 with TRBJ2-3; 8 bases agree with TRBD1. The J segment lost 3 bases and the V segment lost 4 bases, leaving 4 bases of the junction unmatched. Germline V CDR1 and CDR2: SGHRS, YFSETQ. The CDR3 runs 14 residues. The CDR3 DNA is TGCGCCAGCAGCCTCGGGGACAGGACAGATACGCAGTATTTT. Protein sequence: CASSLGDRTDTQYF.

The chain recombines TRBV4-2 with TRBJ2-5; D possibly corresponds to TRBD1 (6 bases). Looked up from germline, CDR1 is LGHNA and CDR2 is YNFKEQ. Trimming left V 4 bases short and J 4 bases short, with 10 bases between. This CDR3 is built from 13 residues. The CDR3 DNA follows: TGTGCCAGCAGCCTTTACAGGGTAGAGACCCAGTACTTC. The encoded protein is CASSLYRVETQYF.

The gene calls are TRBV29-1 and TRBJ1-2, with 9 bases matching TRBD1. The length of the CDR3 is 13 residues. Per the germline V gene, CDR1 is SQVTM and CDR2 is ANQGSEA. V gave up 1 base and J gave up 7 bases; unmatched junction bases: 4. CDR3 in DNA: TGCAGCGTTGAAGGGGACAGGGTATTTGGCTACACCTTC. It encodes CSVEGDRVFGYTF.

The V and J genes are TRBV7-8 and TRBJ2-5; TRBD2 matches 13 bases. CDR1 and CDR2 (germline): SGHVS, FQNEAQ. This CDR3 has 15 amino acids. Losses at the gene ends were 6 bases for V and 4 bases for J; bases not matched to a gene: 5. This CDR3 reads CASRGLAGSLETQYF. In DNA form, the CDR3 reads TGTGCCAGCAGGGGACTAGCGGGGTCCCTAGAGACCCAGTACTTC.

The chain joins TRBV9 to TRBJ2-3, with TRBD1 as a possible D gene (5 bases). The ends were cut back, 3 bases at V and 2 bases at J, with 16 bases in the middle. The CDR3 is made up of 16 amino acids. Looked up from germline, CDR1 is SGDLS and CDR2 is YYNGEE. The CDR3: CASSAWGSPSTDTQYF. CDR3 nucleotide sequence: TGTGCCAGCAGCGCCTGGGGCAGCCCCTCCACAGATACGCAGTATTTT. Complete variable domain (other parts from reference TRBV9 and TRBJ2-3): DSGVTQTPKHLITATGQRVTLRCSPRSGDLSVYWYQQSLDQGLQFLIQYYNGEERAKGNILERFSAQQFPDLHSELNLSSLELGDSALYFCASSAWGSPSTDTQYFGPGTRLTVL.

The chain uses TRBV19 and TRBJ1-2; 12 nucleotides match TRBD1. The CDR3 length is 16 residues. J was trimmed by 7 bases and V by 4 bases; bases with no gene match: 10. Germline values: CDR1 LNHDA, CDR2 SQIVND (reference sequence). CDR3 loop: CASSRGQGAIFFGYTF. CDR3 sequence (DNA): TGTGCCAGTAGTAGGGGACAGGGGGCGATTTTTTTTGGCTACACCTTC.

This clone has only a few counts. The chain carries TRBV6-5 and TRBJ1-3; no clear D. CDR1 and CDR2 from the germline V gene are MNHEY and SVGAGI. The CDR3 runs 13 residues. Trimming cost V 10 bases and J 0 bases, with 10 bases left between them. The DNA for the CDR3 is TGTGCCATCAGACCTAACTCTGGAAACACCATATATTTT. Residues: CAIRPNSGNTIYF.

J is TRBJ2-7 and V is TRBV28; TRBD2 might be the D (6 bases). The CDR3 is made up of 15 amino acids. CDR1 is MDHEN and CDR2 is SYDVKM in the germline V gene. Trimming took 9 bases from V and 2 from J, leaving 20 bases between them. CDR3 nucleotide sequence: TGTGCCAGTCACGGTGGGTCTAGCGCCACCTACGAGCAGTACTTC. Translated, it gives CASHGGSSATYEQYF.

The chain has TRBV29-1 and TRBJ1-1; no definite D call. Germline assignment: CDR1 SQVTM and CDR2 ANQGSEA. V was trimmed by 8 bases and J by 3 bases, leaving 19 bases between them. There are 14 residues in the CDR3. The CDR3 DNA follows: TGCAGCTCCACTAGGGTAGGGCCGGACACTGAAGCTTTCTTT. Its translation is CSSTRVGPDTEAFF.

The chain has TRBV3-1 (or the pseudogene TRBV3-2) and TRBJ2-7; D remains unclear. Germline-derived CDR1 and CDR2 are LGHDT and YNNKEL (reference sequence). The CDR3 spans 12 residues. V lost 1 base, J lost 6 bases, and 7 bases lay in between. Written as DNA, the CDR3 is TGTGCCAGCAGCCAAGTTACGGGCGAGCAGTACTTC. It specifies CASSQVTGEQYF.

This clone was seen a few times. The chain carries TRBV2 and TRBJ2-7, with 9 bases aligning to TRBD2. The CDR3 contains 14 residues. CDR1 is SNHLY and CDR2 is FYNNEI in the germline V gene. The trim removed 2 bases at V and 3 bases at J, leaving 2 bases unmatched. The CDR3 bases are TGTGCCAGCAGTGAAAGTAGCGGGGGCTACGAGCAGTACTTC. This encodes CASSESSGGYEQYF.

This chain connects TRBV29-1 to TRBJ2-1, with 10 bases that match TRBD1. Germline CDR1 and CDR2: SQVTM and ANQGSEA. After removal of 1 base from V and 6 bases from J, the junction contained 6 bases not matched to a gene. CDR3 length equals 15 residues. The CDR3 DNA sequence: TGCAGCGTTGAAGGACAGGGGGCGTGGGGCAATGAGCAGTTCTTC. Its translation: CSVEGQGAWGNEQFF.

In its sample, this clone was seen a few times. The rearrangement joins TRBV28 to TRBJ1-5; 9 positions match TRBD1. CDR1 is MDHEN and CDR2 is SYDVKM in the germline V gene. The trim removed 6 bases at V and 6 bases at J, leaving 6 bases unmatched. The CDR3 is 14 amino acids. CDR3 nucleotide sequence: TGTGCCAGCAGAAATACAGGGGGCAGTCAGCCCCAGCATTTT. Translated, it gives CASRNTGGSQPQHF.

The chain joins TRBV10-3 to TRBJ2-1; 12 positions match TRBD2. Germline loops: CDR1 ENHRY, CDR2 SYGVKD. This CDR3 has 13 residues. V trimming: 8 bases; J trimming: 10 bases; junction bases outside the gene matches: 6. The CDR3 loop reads CAISSGRAREQFF. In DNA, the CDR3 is TGTGCCATCTCTAGCGGGAGGGCCCGCGAGCAGTTCTTC.

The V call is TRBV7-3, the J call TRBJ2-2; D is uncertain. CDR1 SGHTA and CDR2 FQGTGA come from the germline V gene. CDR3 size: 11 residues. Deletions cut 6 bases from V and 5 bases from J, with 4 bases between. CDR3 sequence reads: CASSLTGELFF. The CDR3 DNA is TGTGCCAGCAGTCTTACCGGGGAGCTGTTTTTT.

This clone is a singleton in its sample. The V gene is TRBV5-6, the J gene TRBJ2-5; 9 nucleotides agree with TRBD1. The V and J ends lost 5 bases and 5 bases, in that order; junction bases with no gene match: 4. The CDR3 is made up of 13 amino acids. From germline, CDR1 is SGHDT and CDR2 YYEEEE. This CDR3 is CASRGTGHETQYF. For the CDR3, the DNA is TGTGCCAGCAGAGGGACAGGGCATGAGACCCAGTACTTC.

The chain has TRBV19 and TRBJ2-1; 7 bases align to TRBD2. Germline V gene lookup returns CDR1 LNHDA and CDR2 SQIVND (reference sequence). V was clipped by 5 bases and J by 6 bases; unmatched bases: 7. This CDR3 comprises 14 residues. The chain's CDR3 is CASSSSGQGNEQFF. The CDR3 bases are TGTGCCAGTAGTTCTAGCGGCCAGGGCAATGAGCAGTTCTTC.

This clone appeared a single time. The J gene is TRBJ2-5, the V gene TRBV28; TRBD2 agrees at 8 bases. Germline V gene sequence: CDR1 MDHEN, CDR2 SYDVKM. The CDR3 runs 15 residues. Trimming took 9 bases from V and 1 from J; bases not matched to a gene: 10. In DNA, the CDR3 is TGTGCCAGTTTAACCACGGGAGGGCCCCAAGAGACCCAGTACTTC. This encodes CASLTTGGPQETQYF.

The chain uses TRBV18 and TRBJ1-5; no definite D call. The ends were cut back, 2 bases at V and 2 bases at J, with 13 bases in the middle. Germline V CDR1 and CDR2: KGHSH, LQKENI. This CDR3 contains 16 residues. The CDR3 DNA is TGTGCCAGCTCACCAAGTCTAAGTTCGGGCAATCAGCCCCAGCATTTT. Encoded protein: CASSPSLSSGNQPQHF.

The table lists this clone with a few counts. The DNA for the CDR3 is TGCGCCAGCAGCTTGGAGGGGCCCGAACCCCAGCATTTT. It encodes CASSLEGPEPQHF. This rearrangement joins TRBV5-1 to TRBJ1-5; possible D gene TRBD1, 5 bases. Looked up from germline, CDR1 is SGHRS and CDR2 is YFSETQ. V was clipped by 0 bases and J by 10 bases, with 11 bases between them. The CDR3 consists of 13 residues.

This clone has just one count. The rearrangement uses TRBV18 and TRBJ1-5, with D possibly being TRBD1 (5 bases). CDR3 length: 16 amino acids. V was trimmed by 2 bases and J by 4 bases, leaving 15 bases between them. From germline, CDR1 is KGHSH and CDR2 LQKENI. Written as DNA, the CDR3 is TGTGCCAGCTCACCAGACAGAAGGGGCCTAAATCAGCCCCAGCATTTT. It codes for CASSPDRRGLNQPQHF. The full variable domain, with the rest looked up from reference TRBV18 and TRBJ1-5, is NAGVMQNPRHLVRRRGQEARLRCSPMKGHSHVYWYRQLPEEGLKFMVYLQKENIIDESGMPKERFSAEFPKEGPSILRIQQVVRGDSAAYFCASSPDRRGLNQPQHFGDGTRLSIL.

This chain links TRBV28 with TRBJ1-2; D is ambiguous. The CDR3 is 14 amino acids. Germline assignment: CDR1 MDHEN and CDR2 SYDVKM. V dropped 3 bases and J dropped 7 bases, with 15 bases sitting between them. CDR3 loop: CASSLGGNRGGYTF. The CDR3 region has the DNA TGTGCCAGCAGTTTGGGTGGAAATCGGGGTGGCTACACCTTC.

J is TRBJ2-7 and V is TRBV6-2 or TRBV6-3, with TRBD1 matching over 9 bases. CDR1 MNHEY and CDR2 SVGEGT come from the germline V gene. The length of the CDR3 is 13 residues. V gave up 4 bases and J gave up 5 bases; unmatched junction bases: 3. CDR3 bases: TGTGCCAGCAGTTTCGGGACAGGGAACGAGCAGTACTTC. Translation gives CASSFGTGNEQYF.

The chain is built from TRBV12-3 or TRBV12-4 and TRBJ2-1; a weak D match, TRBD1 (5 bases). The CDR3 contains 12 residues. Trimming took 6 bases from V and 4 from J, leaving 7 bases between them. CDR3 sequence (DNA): TGTGCCAGCAGGGGGCCGTACAATGAGCAGTTCTTC. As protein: CASRGPYNEQFF.

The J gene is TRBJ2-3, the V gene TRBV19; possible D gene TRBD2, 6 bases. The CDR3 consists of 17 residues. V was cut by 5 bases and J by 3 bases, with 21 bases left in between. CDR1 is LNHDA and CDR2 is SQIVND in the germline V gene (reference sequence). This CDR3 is CASSRSLDSAGTDTQYF. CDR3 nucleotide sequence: TGTGCCAGTAGTCGCTCTCTTGACTCGGCGGGGACAGATACGCAGTATTTT. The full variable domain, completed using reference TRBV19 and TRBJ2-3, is DGGITQSPKYLFRKEGQNVTLSCEQNLNHDAMYWYRQDPGQGLRLIYYSQIVNDFQKGDIAEGYSVSREKKESFPLTVTSAQKNPTAFYLCASSRSLDSAGTDTQYFGPGTRLTVL.

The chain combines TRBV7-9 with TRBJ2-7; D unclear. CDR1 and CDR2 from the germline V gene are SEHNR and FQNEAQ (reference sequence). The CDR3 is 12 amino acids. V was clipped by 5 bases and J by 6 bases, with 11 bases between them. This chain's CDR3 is CASSPQRPEQYF. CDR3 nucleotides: TGTGCCAGCAGCCCTCAGCGACCCGAGCAGTACTTC.

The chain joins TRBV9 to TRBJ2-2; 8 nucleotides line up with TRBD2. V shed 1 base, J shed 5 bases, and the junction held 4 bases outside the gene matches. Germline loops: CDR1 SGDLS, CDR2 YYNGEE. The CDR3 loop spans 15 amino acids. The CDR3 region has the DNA TGTGCCAGCAGCGTAACCGGGGGGGCTACCGGGGAGCTGTTTTTT. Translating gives CASSVTGGATGELFF.

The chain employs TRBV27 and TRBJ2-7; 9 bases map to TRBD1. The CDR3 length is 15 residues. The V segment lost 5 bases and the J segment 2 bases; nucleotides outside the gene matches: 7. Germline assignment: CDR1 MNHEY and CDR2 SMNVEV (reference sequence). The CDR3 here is CASSAPGQGTYEQYF. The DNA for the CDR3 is TGTGCCAGCAGTGCGCCGGGACAGGGCACCTACGAGCAGTACTTC.

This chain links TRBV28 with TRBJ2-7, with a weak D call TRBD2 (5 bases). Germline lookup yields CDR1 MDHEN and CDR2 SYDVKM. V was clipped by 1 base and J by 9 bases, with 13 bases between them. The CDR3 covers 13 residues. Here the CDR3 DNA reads TGTGCCAGCAGTTTATCTGGGGAAGGGAGGCAGTACTTC. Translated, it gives CASSLSGEGRQYF.

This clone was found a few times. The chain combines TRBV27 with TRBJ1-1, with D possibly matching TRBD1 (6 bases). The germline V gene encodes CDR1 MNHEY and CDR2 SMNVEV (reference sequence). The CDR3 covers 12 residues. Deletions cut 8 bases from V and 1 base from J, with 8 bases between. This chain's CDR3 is CASGRGNTEAFF. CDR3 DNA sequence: TGTGCCAGCGGCAGGGGGAACACTGAAGCTTTCTTT.

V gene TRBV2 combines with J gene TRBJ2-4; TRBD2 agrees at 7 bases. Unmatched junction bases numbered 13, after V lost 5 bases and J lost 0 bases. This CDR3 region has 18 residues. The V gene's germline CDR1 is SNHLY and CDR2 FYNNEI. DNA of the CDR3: TGTGCCAGCAGTTCTACATCAAGACTAGCCCTAGCCAAAAACATTCAGTACTTC. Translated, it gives CASSSTSRLALAKNIQYF. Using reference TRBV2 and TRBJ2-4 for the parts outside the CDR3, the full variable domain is EPEVTQTPSHQVTQMGQEVILRCVPISNHLYFYWYRQILGQKVEFLVSFYNNEISEKSEIFDDQFSVERPDGSNFTLKIRSTKLEDSAMYFCASSSTSRLALAKNIQYFGAGTRLSVL.